These T cell receptor beta chains were read from a single sample in a study of control samples from healthy donors and cancer patients. TCRdb's copy holds only in-frame clones and misses some; the assay was immunoSEQ multiplex PCR. The sample consists of 130,000 to 150,000 clones, roughly 94% of them appearing once. Sequenced: PBMCs. All receptors come from a man between 60 and 75 years old with colorectal cancer. Both conserved end residues are part of each CDR3. The D gene is left open where the match is weak. Clone size, where shown, is once, few, many, or a class for clones that have expanded.

j_call d_call cdr3_length clone_size v_call cdr3_nt cdr3_aa
TRBJ2-1 - 12 once TRBV30 TGTGCCTGGAGTGTTGGGTACAATGAGCAGTTCTTC CAWSVGYNEQFF
TRBJ2-5 TRBD2 18 - TRBV5-1 TGCGCCAGCAGCTTGGCCAGAACTAGCGGGGGAGAGGAAGAGACCCAGTACTTC CASSLARTSGGEEETQYF
TRBJ1-2 TRBD1 15 - TRBV4-1 TGCGCCAGCAGCCAAGAGGGGACAGGGCTTAACGGCTACACCTTC CASSQEGTGLNGYTF
TRBJ1-1 TRBD1 13 - TRBV18 TGTGCCAGCTCACCCAACAGGGGAGGAGGAGCTTTCTTT CASSPNRGGGAFF
TRBJ2-7 TRBD1 15 - TRBV24-1 TGTGCCACCAGTGATCACGGGACAGGCGGCTACGAGCAGTACTTC CATSDHGTGGYEQYF
TRBJ1-5 - 15 once TRBV3-1/TRBV3-2 TGTGCCAGCAGCCAAGATACTATCACCAATCAGCCCCAGCATTTT CASSQDTITNQPQHF
TRBJ1-2 TRBD1 12 - TRBV12-3/TRBV12-4 TGTGCCAGCAACGGAGCAGGGGGTGGCTACACCTTC CASNGAGGGYTF
TRBJ1-2 - 13 - TRBV27 TGTGCCAGCAGTTCAAAAGGGCTATCCGGCTACACCTTC CASSSKGLSGYTF
TRBJ2-5 TRBD2 17 - TRBV7-9 TGTGCCAGCAGCCCCGGGATCTTAGCGGGGGAGTTCTGGACCCAGTACTTC CASSPGILAGEFWTQYF
TRBJ2-7 TRBD1 15 - TRBV19 TGTGCCAGTACCGGGGACAGGGGGCGCTGGTACGAGCAGTACTTC CASTGDRGRWYEQYF
TRBJ1-2 - 13 - TRBV9 TGTGCCAGCAGGTCGGCAGCTTTCTATGGCTACACCTTC CASRSAAFYGYTF
TRBJ2-2 TRBD2 19 - TRBV11-2 TGTGCCAGCAGCTCATCCCTAGCCAGCGGGGGCTCGGGCACCGGGGAGCTGTTTTTT CASSSSLASGGSGTGELFF
TRBJ2-2 - 15 - TRBV18 TGTGCCAGCTCACCGACCGAGGCGGGCGAGGTCGGCCAAGACTTT CASSPTEAGEVGQDF
TRBJ1-5 TRBD1 15 - TRBV19 TGTGCCAGTAGTATTCAGGGGGGTAGCAATCAGCCCCAGCATTTT CASSIQGGSNQPQHF
TRBJ2-2 - 16 - TRBV6-2/TRBV6-3 TGTGCCAGCAGTTTAGTGCGGGACACTTCCACCGGGGAGCTGTTTTTT CASSLVRDTSTGELFF
TRBJ2-7 TRBD1 14 - TRBV2 TGTGCCAGCAGTGACAGGACAGGGTTAAACGAGCAGTACTTC CASSDRTGLNEQYF
TRBJ1-4 TRBD1 15 - TRBV4-3 TGCGCCAGCAGCCAACGACCGGGACAGGGGGAAAAACTGTTTTTT CASSQRPGQGEKLFF
TRBJ2-5 - 13 - TRBV12-3/TRBV12-4 TGTGCCAGCAGTTTTGGCTTAGGAGAGACCCAGTACTTC CASSFGLGETQYF
TRBJ2-5 TRBD1 15 - TRBV4-1 TGCGCCAGCAGCTCAGGGGACAGAGACCAAGAGACCCAGTACTTC CASSSGDRDQETQYF
TRBJ1-6 TRBD1 17 - TRBV19 TGTGCCAGTAGTTCAGAGACAGGGAGCTCCTATAATTCACCCCTCCACTTT CASSSETGSSYNSPLHF
TRBJ1-1 - 16 - TRBV14 TGTGCCAGCAGCCAAGGCGGAGGGGTCGCTTACACTGAAGCTTTCTTT CASSQGGGVAYTEAFF
TRBJ1-1 - 15 - TRBV5-1 TGCGCCAGCAGCTTGGCGGGGACATTGAACACTGAAGCTTTCTTT CASSLAGTLNTEAFF
TRBJ1-3 TRBD1 14 - TRBV5-1 TGCGCCAGCAGCTGGGGACAGTGGGGAAACACCATATATTTT CASSWGQWGNTIYF
TRBJ2-1 TRBD1 15 - TRBV30 TGTGCCTGGGCCAGGGGGAAATGGTCCTACAATGAGCAGTTCTTC CAWARGKWSYNEQFF
TRBJ2-2 TRBD2 16 - TRBV9 TGTGCCAGCAGCGATCCTAGCGGGGGGAGCACCGGGGAGCTGTTTTTT CASSDPSGGSTGELFF
TRBJ2-2 - 12 - TRBV19 TGTGCCAGTAGTATTAACACCGGGGAGCTGTTTTTT CASSINTGELFF
TRBJ1-2 - 12 - TRBV25-1 TGTGCCAGCAGTGAACTGTATTTAGGCTACACCTTC CASSELYLGYTF
TRBJ2-2 TRBD1 17 - TRBV7-2 TGTGCCAGCAGCCCGGGGGCAGGGGGCGAGCTCGGCGGGGAGCTGTTTTTT CASSPGAGGELGGELFF
TRBJ2-5 TRBD2 16 - TRBV5-1 TGCGCCAGCAGCTTGGAGGGGACTAGCAGGGGGGAGACCCAGTACTTC CASSLEGTSRGETQYF
TRBJ1-4 - 14 few TRBV7-9 TGTGCCAGCAGCTTAATCGGCACTTCTGAAAAACTGTTTTTT CASSLIGTSEKLFF
TRBJ2-2 - 13 - TRBV5-6 TGTGCCAGCAGCCCCCCGAACACCGGGGAGCTGTTTTTT CASSPPNTGELFF
TRBJ2-2 - 16 - TRBV21-1 TGTGCCACCGTGGAGGGGGCACTAACGAACACCGGGGAGCTGTTTTTT CATVEGALTNTGELFF
TRBJ2-5 TRBD2 16 - TRBV7-9 TGTGCCAGCAGCCCTCCCGGACTAGCGGCTTCGACGGCCCAGTACTTC CASSPPGLAASTAQYF
TRBJ1-5 - 14 - TRBV7-9 TGTGCCAGCAGCTGGGACCTTAGCAATCAGCCCCAGCATTTT CASSWDLSNQPQHF
TRBJ1-4 - 14 - TRBV7-9 TGTGCCAGCAGCCCTCGACAGACTAATGAAAAACTGTTTTTT CASSPRQTNEKLFF
TRBJ2-2 - 12 - TRBV27 TGTGCCAGCAAATGGGTCCTAGAGACGCTGTTTTTT CASKWVLETLFF
TRBJ1-2 - 17 - TRBV11-2 TGTGCCAGCAGCTCTCCTTGGGGGAGAGGAGCTAACTATGGCTACACCTTC CASSSPWGRGANYGYTF
TRBJ1-1 - 14 - TRBV3-1/TRBV3-2 TGTGCCAGCAGCCAAGCCCTCATGCGAGCTGAAGCTTTCTTT CASSQALMRAEAFF
TRBJ1-2 - 17 - TRBV19 TGTGCCAGTAGTATAGGTGGCAGCCCGACGTCTAACTATGGCTACACCTTC CASSIGGSPTSNYGYTF
TRBJ1-2 - 13 - TRBV5-1 TGCGCCAGCAGCTTGGACGCTCCCTATGGCTACACCTTC CASSLDAPYGYTF
TRBJ1-6 - 16 - TRBV9 TGTGCCAGCAGCCCCCGGGACGCCTCCTATAATTCACCCCTCCACTTT CASSPRDASYNSPLHF
TRBJ2-5 - 12 - TRBV18 TGTGCCAGCTCGCGGGTTGATGAGACCCAGTACTTC CASSRVDETQYF